Below, 17 T cell receptor beta chains from the same sample are listed, as sequenced in a study of cytomegalovirus exposure and HLA in healthy donors. Vbeta (60) and Jbeta (13) primers were used in the PCR. Assay: immunoSEQ multiplex PCR; the TCRdb copy retains only in-frame clones and omits some. This sample carries approximately 170,000 clones, 73% of them seen once, and the ten largest clones take roughly 5.4%. The sample was PBMCs. These receptor sequences come from a woman between 18 and 29 years old in good health and CMV-seropositive.

This clone occurred once. The V gene is TRBV6-5, the J gene TRBJ2-5; weak D call: TRBD1 (6 bases). The V end lost 7 bases, the J end lost 5 bases, and 14 bases lay between the germline ends. The germline CDR1 and CDR2 sequences are MNHEY and SVGAGI. The CDR3 contains 13 residues. The CDR3, as DNA: TGTGCCAGCAAGCAGGGGCCCGCGGAGACCCAGTACTTC. The encoded protein is CASKQGPAETQYF.

The genes are TRBV6-5 and TRBJ1-2; D unclear. The V gene's germline CDR1 is MNHEY and CDR2 SVGAGI. V lost 0 bases and J lost 7, with 9 bases in between. This CDR3 is 13 amino acids long. This CDR3 is CASSYSGQSGYTF. CDR3 bases: TGTGCCAGCAGTTACTCGGGCCAGAGTGGCTACACCTTC.

V is TRBV6-1 and J is TRBJ2-7; 10 bases match TRBD1. CDR1 and CDR2 (germline): MNHNS, SASEGT. This CDR3 contains 14 residues. Unmatched junction bases numbered 2, after V lost 4 bases and J lost 2 bases. The CDR3 DNA reads as TGTGCCAGCAGTGGGGACAGGGGCCCCTACGAGCAGTACTTC. Its translation: CASSGDRGPYEQYF.

In this sample, this clone turned up a few times. The chain recombines TRBV5-4 with TRBJ2-5, with TRBD2 matching over 9 bases. The V gene end was trimmed by 1 base and the J gene end by 4 bases; junction bases not matched to a gene: 8. This CDR3 has 16 residues. Germline assignment: CDR1 SGHNT and CDR2 YYREEE (reference sequence). CDR3 bases: TGTGCCAGCAGCTTGATAAGCGGGGGGCCAAGAGAGACCCAGTACTTC. It translates to CASSLISGGPRETQYF. Full variable domain (rest looked up from reference TRBV5-4 and TRBJ2-5): ETGVTQSPTHLIKTRGQQVTLRCSSQSGHNTVSWYQQALGQGPQFIFQYYREEENGRGNFPPRFSGLQFPNYSSELNVNALELDDSALYLCASSLISGGPRETQYFGPGTRLLVL.

Written as DNA, the CDR3 is TGTGCCAGCAGCTTAGGGGGGCCCCTCACAGATACGCAGTATTTT. Its translation is CASSLGGPLTDTQYF. V gene TRBV7-2 combines with J gene TRBJ2-3; possible D gene TRBD1, 6 bases. The CDR3 covers 15 residues. The V end lost 1 base, the J end lost 2 bases, and 10 bases lay between the germline ends. Germline V gene data show CDR1 as SGHTA and CDR2 as FQGNSA.

This clone occurred a few times. The rearrangement joins TRBV2 to TRBJ2-7; D is perhaps TRBD2 (6 bases). The germline CDR1 and CDR2 sequences are SNHLY and FYNNEI. Deletions cut 7 bases from V and 3 bases from J, with 25 bases between. This CDR3 contains 17 residues. As DNA, the CDR3 is TGTGCCAGCACCCCCGCGGGGCAGATTAGACTCAACTACGAGCAGTACTTC. Encoded protein: CASTPAGQIRLNYEQYF. The full variable domain, rest sourced from reference TRBV2 and TRBJ2-7, is EPEVTQTPSHQVTQMGQEVILRCVPISNHLYFYWYRQILGQKVEFLVSFYNNEISEKSEIFDDQFSVERPDGSNFTLKIRSTKLEDSAMYFCASTPAGQIRLNYEQYFGPGTRLTVT.

The rearrangement links TRBV5-4 to TRBJ2-1; TRBD2 matches 7 bases. V lost 3 bases, J lost 10 bases, and 1 base stayed unmatched. Germline assignment: CDR1 SGHNT and CDR2 YYREEE (reference sequence). This CDR3 spans 11 amino acids. The CDR3 DNA sequence: TGTGCCAGCAGCTCAGCGGGAGAGCAGTTCTTC. As protein: CASSSAGEQFF.

Only a few counts were recorded for this clone. Other DNA variants within this sample encode the same CDR3. The chain couples TRBV9 to TRBJ1-5; D uncertain. Germline V gives CDR1 SGDLS, CDR2 YYNGEE. The CDR3 has 13 amino acids. V lost 0 bases and J lost 7, with 8 bases in between. The CDR3 reads CASSVATGQPQHF. The CDR3 coding sequence is TGTGCCAGCAGCGTAGCTACGGGGCAGCCCCAGCATTTT.

The V gene is TRBV5-1, the J gene TRBJ2-7; TRBD2 aligns across 15 bases. Germline V gene sequence: CDR1 SGHRS, CDR2 YFSETQ. This CDR3 has 16 amino acids. V was clipped by 4 bases and J by 1 base; unmatched bases: 3. The CDR3 loop reads CASSPGTSGGSYEQYF. The CDR3 DNA is TGCGCCAGCAGCCCTGGGACTAGCGGGGGGTCCTACGAGCAGTACTTC.

V and J are TRBV5-4 and TRBJ1-1; D ambiguous. The ends were cut back, 4 bases at V and 0 bases at J, with 13 bases in the middle. The length of the CDR3 is 15 residues. Germline V CDR1 and CDR2: SGHNT, YYREEE (reference sequence). Here the CDR3 DNA reads TGTGCCAGCAGCCAAGTGCCCGAGATGAACACTGAAGCTTTCTTT. Protein: CASSQVPEMNTEAFF.

The chain couples TRBV4-1 to TRBJ1-2; TRBD1 matches at 7 bases. With V trimmed by 2 bases and J by 7 bases, 4 bases remained unmatched. Germline CDR1 is MGHRA and CDR2 is YSYEKL. This CDR3 has 13 amino acids. CDR3 nucleotide sequence: TGCGCCAGCAGCCAAACAGGGGACTCTGGCTACACCTTC. Translating gives CASSQTGDSGYTF.

This clone came up a few times. The chain recombines TRBV11-3 with TRBJ2-7; 7 bases line up with TRBD1. The CDR3 has 16 amino acids. The J segment lost 3 bases and the V segment lost 3 bases, leaving 11 bases of the junction unmatched. In germline, CDR1 is SGHNT, CDR2 YENEEA. This CDR3 is CASSLLGQAKLYEQYF. CDR3 sequence (DNA): TGTGCCAGCAGCTTGTTAGGACAGGCGAAACTCTACGAGCAGTACTTC.

V usage is TRBV19 and J usage is TRBJ1-1; the match to TRBD1 covers 10 bases. The germline V gene encodes CDR1 LNHDA and CDR2 SQIVND (reference sequence). This CDR3 is built from 12 residues. With V trimmed by 7 bases and J by 11 bases, 7 bases remained unmatched. In nucleotides, the CDR3 is TGTGCCAGTACCAAACCGGGACAGGGGGCTTTCTTT. This gives the protein CASTKPGQGAFF.

As for this clone: The junction differs from germline at one of its ends, possibly a read error. V gene TRBV5-5 combines with J gene TRBJ2-7; 8 positions match TRBD1. The CDR3 runs 16 residues. The germline CDR1 and CDR2 sequences are SGHKS and YYEKEE (reference sequence). CDR3: CASSPEPGTGSFEQYF. The CDR3 region has the DNA TGTGCCAGCAGCCCAGAACCCGGGACAGGTTCCTTCGAGCAGTACTTC.

There are a few counts of this clone. The V and J genes are TRBV2 and TRBJ1-4, with 8 positions matching TRBD1. With 8 bases clipped from V and 5 bases from J, the junction kept 4 bases outside the gene matches. The V gene's germline CDR1 is SNHLY and CDR2 FYNNEI. The CDR3 loop spans 13 amino acids. The CDR3 is CASQGARNEKLFF. CDR3 DNA: TGTGCCAGCCAGGGGGCGAGAAATGAAAAACTGTTTTTT.

The V and J genes are TRBV7-3 and TRBJ2-2; 10 bases agree with TRBD1. CDR3 size: 15 residues. Looked up from germline, CDR1 is SGHTA and CDR2 is FQGTGA. After removal of 3 bases from V and 5 bases from J, the junction contained 3 bases not matched to a gene. The CDR3 reads CASSLTGGATGELFF. The CDR3 DNA reads as TGTGCCAGCAGCTTGACAGGGGGCGCAACCGGGGAGCTGTTTTTT.

This chain uses TRBV28 with TRBJ2-4, with 8 bases matching TRBD2. This CDR3 comprises 15 residues. Trimming took 5 bases from V and 8 from J; bases not matched to a gene: 11. The germline V gene encodes CDR1 MDHEN and CDR2 SYDVKM. CDR3 coding DNA: TGTGCCAGCAGTCTTAGCGGGGACGGCATGGACATTCAGTACTTC. Its translation is CASSLSGDGMDIQYF.